Below, 19 T cell receptor beta chains from the same sample are listed, as sequenced in a study of blood T cell repertoires in COVID-19. The data were produced by immunoSEQ multiplex PCR, yet TCRdb's version contains in-frame clones alone and is incomplete. The sample carries 140,000 or so clones, around 90% recorded once. Material: peripheral blood. These receptors came from a woman aged 45 to 65 with acute or convalescent COVID-19.

This chain links TRBV9 with TRBJ2-1; 10 nucleotides line up with TRBD2. Trimming removed 0 bases from V and 5 bases from J; junction bases left unmatched: 2. Germline assignment: CDR1 SGDLS and CDR2 YYNGEE. This CDR3 region has 15 residues. CDR3 protein: CASSVGTSGHNEQFF. In nucleotides, the CDR3 is TGTGCCAGCAGCGTAGGGACTAGCGGCCACAATGAGCAGTTCTTC.

This clone appeared a few times. The V call is TRBV6-5, the J call TRBJ2-5; perhaps TRBD2 as D (6 bases). The CDR3 has 13 residues. Trimming removed 8 bases at V and 5 bases at J, with 15 bases between. Germline CDR1 MNHEY, CDR2 SVGAGI. CDR3 nucleotides: TGTGCCAGCGCCTCAGGAGGGGTGGAGACCCAGTACTTC. This sequence encodes CASASGGVETQYF.

The rearrangement uses TRBV9 and TRBJ1-1; no firm D call. This CDR3 region has 15 residues. Between the trimmed V and J ends, which lost 2 bases and 1 base, there was a span of 12 bases. The germline gives CDR1 SGDLS, CDR2 YYNGEE. The CDR3 here is CASSVEDWQNTEAFF. CDR3 DNA sequence: TGTGCCAGCAGCGTTGAGGACTGGCAGAACACTGAAGCTTTCTTT.

The V and J genes are TRBV10-3 and TRBJ2-2; D is uncertain. The CDR3 has 16 amino acids. The V gene's germline CDR1 is ENHRY and CDR2 SYGVKD. The V end was cut by 0 bases, the J end by 3 bases, with 11 bases between. DNA of the CDR3: TGTGCCATCAGTGAGTCCGGTTTCACGGACACCGGGGAGCTGTTTTTT. It specifies CAISESGFTDTGELFF.

This clone was seen a single time. The chain uses TRBV2 and TRBJ2-7; D might be TRBD2 (5 bases). The CDR3 contains 13 residues. Per the germline V gene, CDR1 is SNHLY and CDR2 is FYNNEI. Trimming removed 8 bases at V and 3 bases at J, with 14 bases between. CDR3 sequence: CASRGGRFYEQYF. The CDR3, as DNA: TGTGCCAGCCGCGGAGGTCGGTTCTACGAGCAGTACTTC.

The chain uses TRBV12-3 or TRBV12-4 and TRBJ1-5, with D perhaps TRBD1 (6 bases). The CDR3 consists of 13 residues. V lost 8 bases, J lost 5 bases, and 13 bases lay in between. The DNA for the CDR3 is TGTGCCAGCGGGGCAGGGGAATATCAGCCCCAGCATTTT. Translation gives CASGAGEYQPQHF.

The genes are TRBV10-2 and TRBJ1-1; the match to TRBD1 covers 7 bases. Germline assignment: CDR1 WSHSY and CDR2 SAAADI. Trimming took 6 bases from V and 3 from J; bases not matched to a gene: 13. This CDR3 is built from 16 residues. The DNA of the CDR3 is TGCGCCAGCAGCGCCCCACAGGGGATCGTTCACACTGAAGCTTTCTTT. Protein: CASSAPQGIVHTEAFF.

This sequence joins TRBV7-9 and TRBJ1-2; TRBD1 aligns across 8 bases. Trimming removed 5 bases from V and 1 base from J; junction bases left unmatched: 6. The V gene's germline CDR1 is SEHNR and CDR2 FQNEAQ (reference sequence). The CDR3 is made up of 15 amino acids. CDR3 protein: CASSHRTGINYGYTF. Written as DNA, the CDR3 is TGTGCCAGCAGCCACCGGACAGGGATTAACTATGGCTACACCTTC.

This chain links TRBV3-1 (or the pseudogene TRBV3-2) with TRBJ2-1, with 10 bases lining up with TRBD2. Germline loops: CDR1 LGHDT, CDR2 YNNKEL (reference sequence). The V gene end was trimmed by 1 base and the J gene end by 3 bases; junction bases not matched to a gene: 3. This CDR3 has 16 residues. The CDR3 region has the DNA TGTGCCAGCAGCCAAGTGCGGACTAGCGGCTACAATGAGCAGTTCTTC. It is translated as CASSQVRTSGYNEQFF.

This clone was picked up one time. DNA of the CDR3: TGCAGTGCTAGTAGGGAGGGCGGTTGGGCCCTCCACTTT. As protein: CSASREGGWALHF. The chain employs TRBV20-1 and TRBJ1-6; D is uncertain. Trimming took 3 bases from V and 14 from J, leaving 17 bases between them. Germline loops: CDR1 DFQATT, CDR2 SNEGSKA (reference sequence). This CDR3 region has 13 residues.

The chain has TRBV6-5 and TRBJ1-2; the match to TRBD1 covers 12 bases. Germline V gene lookup returns CDR1 MNHEY and CDR2 SVGAGI. V lost 8 bases, J lost 7 bases, and 8 bases stayed unmatched. The CDR3 length is 14 residues. CDR3 protein: CASGGTGGLGGYTF. The CDR3 DNA reads as TGTGCCAGCGGGGGGACAGGGGGCTTAGGTGGCTACACCTTC.

This clone was recorded once. This sample also contains other DNA sequences that code for the same CDR3. J is TRBJ1-1 and V is TRBV5-1, with D unclear. Germline-derived CDR1 and CDR2 are SGHRS and YFSETQ. V gave up 4 bases and J gave up 0 bases, with 10 bases separating them. This CDR3 region has 14 residues. The CDR3 region has the DNA TGCGCCAGCAGCCCCGGTGGGCTGAACACTGAAGCTTTCTTT. It codes for CASSPGGLNTEAFF.

V gene TRBV30 combines with J gene TRBJ1-5; D gene uncertain. The CDR3 has 12 amino acids. Germline CDR1 is GTSNPN and CDR2 is SVGIG (reference sequence). V was pared by 6 bases and J by 7 bases, with 13 bases between. CDR3 region: CACAGNGQPQHF. The DNA for the CDR3 is TGTGCCTGTGCCGGGAACGGGCAGCCCCAGCATTTT.

The V gene is TRBV4-2, the J gene TRBJ1-4; 12 bases are shared with TRBD1. Germline assignment: CDR1 LGHNA and CDR2 YNFKEQ. The CDR3 length is 17 residues. Trimming removed 3 bases from V and 4 bases from J; junction bases left unmatched: 6. For the CDR3, the DNA is TGTGCCAGCAGCCAGGGGACAGGGGGCGAACTTAATGAAAAACTGTTTTTT. It yields the protein CASSQGTGGELNEKLFF.

CDR3 amino acids: CASSVAESYGYTF. DNA for the CDR3: TGTGCCAGCAGCGTAGCCGAGTCCTATGGCTACACCTTC. The gene calls are TRBV9 and TRBJ1-2; no clear D gene. V lost 0 bases to trimming and J lost 4 bases, with 7 bases between them. The germline gives CDR1 SGDLS, CDR2 YYNGEE. The CDR3 loop spans 13 amino acids. The whole variable domain, remainder taken from reference TRBV9 and TRBJ1-2, is DSGVTQTPKHLITATGQRVTLRCSPRSGDLSVYWYQQSLDQGLQFLIQYYNGEERAKGNILERFSAQQFPDLHSELNLSSLELGDSALYFCASSVAESYGYTFGSGTRLTVV.

This clone was picked up a small number of times. The genes are TRBV19 and TRBJ1-1; D is uncertain. The germline V and J ends were trimmed by 10 bases and 0 bases, with 24 bases remaining between them. The CDR3 has 17 amino acids. From germline, CDR1 is LNHDA and CDR2 SQIVND (reference sequence). CDR3 DNA sequence: TGTGCCACCCTACCAACCGGGTTACCCTTAATGAACACTGAAGCTTTCTTT. As protein: CATLPTGLPLMNTEAFF.

The chain joins TRBV10-3 to TRBJ2-2; D unresolved. Trimming removed 7 bases at V and 5 bases at J, with 8 bases between. Germline lookup yields CDR1 ENHRY and CDR2 SYGVKD. This CDR3 spans 12 amino acids. CDR3 nucleotide sequence: TGTGCCATCACAGTCGGGACCGGGGAGCTGTTTTTT. Translation: CAITVGTGELFF.

This sequence joins TRBV7-9 and TRBJ2-7, with D unresolved. CDR1 is SEHNR, CDR2 FQNEAQ, per germline (reference sequence). V was pared by 6 bases and J by 1 base, with 10 bases between. The CDR3 is 13 residues long. The CDR3 DNA reads TGTGCCAGCAGACTTGTCTCTTCCTACGAGCAGTACTTC. It is translated as CASRLVSSYEQYF.

The chain links TRBV29-1 to TRBJ2-2, with D tentatively TRBD2 (7 bases). Between the trimmed V and J ends, which lost 4 bases and 0 bases, there was a span of 9 bases. This CDR3 spans 14 amino acids. Germline V gene lookup returns CDR1 SQVTM and CDR2 ANQGSEA. CDR3: CSVAGGTNTGELFF. CDR3 DNA: TGCAGCGTTGCGGGGGGCACGAACACCGGGGAGCTGTTTTTT.